These 23 T cell receptor beta chains originate from one sample sequenced in a study of shared clonotypes between healthy human individuals. Assay used: immunoSEQ multiplex PCR; TCRdb lists only in-frame clones, some missing. The sample holds 1.4 million to 1.5 million clones, approximately 96% seen once. The specimen was naive CD4+ T cells sorted from blood. Subset given: CD45RA+ positively selected. These receptors originate from a man aged 25 to 45 in good health.

The J gene is TRBJ1-1, the V gene TRBV5-5, with D possibly TRBD1 on 6 matching bases. Trimming shortened V by 3 bases and J by 5 bases, and 17 bases separated the two germline ends. The length of the CDR3 is 15 residues. Looked up from germline, CDR1 is SGHKS and CDR2 is YYEKEE (reference sequence). Here the CDR3 DNA reads TGTGCCAGCAGCTACCGAACAGGGCAACCTACTGAAGCTTTCTTT. Amino acids: CASSYRTGQPTEAFF. Using reference TRBV5-5 and TRBJ1-1 for the parts outside the CDR3, the full variable domain is DAGVTQSPTHLIKTRGQQVTLRCSPISGHKSVSWYQQVLGQGPQFIFQYYEKEERGRGNFPDRFSARQFPNYSSELNVNALLLGDSALYLCASSYRTGQPTEAFFGQGTRLTVV.

The chain links TRBV18 to TRBJ2-7; TRBD1 aligns across 7 bases. Per germline, CDR1 KGHSH and CDR2 LQKENI. With V trimmed by 6 bases and J by 3 bases, 11 bases remained unmatched. The CDR3 is 15 amino acids. The CDR3 spells CASSTSIGGYYEQYF. DNA of the CDR3: TGTGCCAGCTCTACCAGTATAGGGGGCTACTACGAGCAGTACTTC.

This chain connects TRBV5-1 to TRBJ1-2; 9 bases are a match to TRBD1. V dropped 0 bases and J dropped 12; count of bases not matched to a gene: 9. Germline loops: CDR1 SGHRS, CDR2 YFSETQ. This CDR3 is 14 amino acids long. For the CDR3, the DNA is TGCGCCAGCAGCTTGGCCGTACGGGACAGGGTCCACACCTTC. This gives the protein CASSLAVRDRVHTF.

V gene TRBV18 combines with J gene TRBJ2-2; D remains unclear. This CDR3 contains 12 residues. Germline CDR1 reads KGHSH; CDR2 reads LQKENI. V was shortened by 5 bases and J by 6 bases, with 7 bases between the two germline ends. The CDR3 sequence: CASSDLAGELFF. The DNA of the CDR3 is TGTGCCAGCTCAGACCTAGCCGGGGAGCTGTTTTTT.

V is TRBV4-3 and J is TRBJ2-7; no reliable D call. From germline, CDR1 is LGHNA and CDR2 YSLEER. There are 15 residues in the CDR3. V lost 0 bases and J lost 3, with 12 bases in between. The CDR3 DNA is TGCGCCAGCAGCCAAGACCTCTACCAGAACTACGAGCAGTACTTC. As protein: CASSQDLYQNYEQYF.

This sequence joins TRBV4-3 and TRBJ2-3, with D possibly TRBD2 on 5 matching bases. Between the trimmed V and J ends, which lost 0 bases and 4 bases, there was a span of 20 bases. Germline V gene lookup returns CDR1 LGHNA and CDR2 YSLEER. CDR3 length: 18 residues. The CDR3 is CASSQERGLARFADTQYF. The CDR3 DNA sequence: TGCGCCAGCAGCCAAGAAAGAGGGCTGGCTCGGTTCGCAGATACGCAGTATTTT.

The J gene is TRBJ1-2, the V gene TRBV5-4; TRBD1 aligns across 8 bases. V lost 3 bases, J lost 2 bases, and 6 bases stayed unmatched. In germline, CDR1 is SGHNT, CDR2 YYREEE (reference sequence). This CDR3 has 15 residues. CDR3 loop: CASSSDRVLNYGYTF. CDR3 bases: TGTGCCAGCAGCTCGGACAGGGTTCTAAACTATGGCTACACCTTC.

In the case of this clone: Other DNA sequences in the same sample also yield this CDR3. This chain uses TRBV9 with TRBJ2-7; no reliable D call. V was trimmed by 0 bases and J by 2 bases, leaving 9 bases between them. This CDR3 spans 14 amino acids. The V gene's germline CDR1 is SGDLS and CDR2 YYNGEE. The CDR3: CASSVGDRAYEQYF. Here the CDR3 DNA reads TGTGCCAGCAGCGTAGGAGACCGAGCCTACGAGCAGTACTTC.

The CDR3 sequence is CAGGASTDTQYF. Written as DNA, the CDR3 is TGTGCGGGCGGTGCTAGCACAGATACGCAGTATTTT. The chain combines TRBV30 with TRBJ2-3; no clear D gene. The germline CDR1 and CDR2 sequences are GTSNPN and SVGIG (reference sequence). CDR3 length equals 12 residues.

The chain joins TRBV5-1 to TRBJ2-2; perhaps TRBD2 as D (5 bases). Trimming pared 0 bases from V and 5 bases from J, leaving 14 bases between. The germline gives CDR1 SGHRS, CDR2 YFSETQ. This CDR3 is built from 16 residues. Here the CDR3 DNA reads TGCGCCAGCAGCTTGGGTCTAGCTGTAATAACCGGGGAGCTGTTTTTT. This gives the protein CASSLGLAVITGELFF.

V usage is TRBV7-2 and J usage is TRBJ1-4, with D maybe TRBD1 (5 bases). Germline V CDR1 and CDR2: SGHTA, FQGNSA. This CDR3 has 15 residues. V was trimmed by 4 bases and J by 7 bases, leaving 16 bases between them. CDR3 DNA: TGTGCCAGCAGCTCTCAGGGCGCGTCGGTTGAAAAACTGTTTTTT. The encoded protein is CASSSQGASVEKLFF.

The CDR3 region has the DNA TGTGCCAGCTCACCAGGTCAGGGCTCAATTGAAGCTTTCTTT. Its translation: CASSPGQGSIEAFF. This chain uses TRBV18 with TRBJ1-1; weak D call: TRBD1 (5 bases). Germline V gene lookup returns CDR1 KGHSH and CDR2 LQKENI. This CDR3 spans 14 amino acids. Between the trimmed V and J ends, which lost 2 bases and 7 bases, there was a span of 14 bases.

The genes are TRBV9 and TRBJ1-5; D is perhaps TRBD1 (6 bases). Germline values: CDR1 SGDLS, CDR2 YYNGEE. The CDR3 extends over 14 amino acids. Between the trimmed V and J ends, which lost 3 bases and 4 bases, there was a span of 11 bases. In DNA form, the CDR3 reads TGTGCCAGCAGCGCGGACAGACGTAATCAGCCCCAGCATTTT. It is translated as CASSADRRNQPQHF.

The V and J genes are TRBV5-1 and TRBJ2-1, with TRBD1 matching over 10 bases. CDR1 and CDR2 from the germline V gene are SGHRS and YFSETQ. The V and J ends lost 6 bases and 5 bases, in that order; junction bases with no gene match: 8. CDR3 size: 15 residues. Here the CDR3 reads CASTLGDRGNNEQFF. As DNA, the CDR3 is TGCGCCAGCACCCTGGGGGACAGGGGCAACAATGAGCAGTTCTTC.

The rearrangement uses TRBV28 and TRBJ1-5; D is possibly TRBD1 (6 bases). Germline lookup yields CDR1 MDHEN and CDR2 SYDVKM. This CDR3 spans 15 amino acids. V gave up 6 bases and J gave up 2 bases, with 14 bases separating them. The CDR3 region is CASSPRGTGNQPQHF. The DNA for the CDR3 is TGTGCCAGCAGCCCCAGGGGTACCGGCAATCAGCCCCAGCATTTT.

V and J are TRBV7-3 and TRBJ2-3; D might be TRBD1 (6 bases). Germline-derived CDR1 and CDR2 are SGHTA and FQGTGA. V lost 1 base to trimming and J lost 5 bases, with 22 bases between them. CDR3 length: 18 residues. This CDR3 is CASSLIVLGRGSGDTQYF. CDR3 nucleotide sequence: TGTGCCAGCAGCTTAATTGTTCTAGGCAGGGGATCCGGAGATACGCAGTATTTT.

The chain combines TRBV30 with TRBJ1-2; TRBD1 might be the D (5 bases). In germline, CDR1 is GTSNPN, CDR2 SVGIG (reference sequence). The germline V and J ends were trimmed by 3 bases and 4 bases, with 12 bases remaining between them. This CDR3 is built from 13 residues. This CDR3 reads CAWRLGTVYGYTF. DNA of the CDR3: TGTGCCTGGAGGCTTGGGACGGTCTATGGCTACACCTTC. The whole variable domain, filled in from reference TRBV30 and TRBJ1-2, reads SQTIHQWPATLVQPVGSPLSLECTVEGTSNPNLYWYRQAAGRGLQLLFYSVGIGQISSEVPQNLSASRPQDRQFILSSKKLLLSDSGFYLCAWRLGTVYGYTFGSGTRLTVV.

Concerning this clone itself: Different DNA sequences within this sample yield the same CDR3. The chain is built from TRBV5-1 and TRBJ1-3, with no clear D. Trimming removed 0 bases at V and 4 bases at J, with 8 bases between. Germline V gene lookup returns CDR1 SGHRS and CDR2 YFSETQ. The length of the CDR3 is 14 residues. CDR3 loop: CASSLVGYGNTIYF. The DNA of the CDR3 is TGCGCCAGCAGCTTGGTGGGGTACGGAAACACCATATATTTT.

This rearrangement joins TRBV5-4 to TRBJ2-2; TRBD1 might be the D (6 bases). Per the germline V gene, CDR1 is SGHNT and CDR2 is YYREEE (reference sequence). This CDR3 region has 15 residues. V was cut by 1 base and J by 6 bases, with 13 bases left in between. CDR3 region: CASSLFMGAPGELFF. DNA of the CDR3: TGTGCCAGCAGCTTGTTTATGGGGGCTCCCGGGGAGCTGTTTTTT.

This chain connects TRBV29-1 to TRBJ1-2; D is possibly TRBD1 (6 bases). V lost 5 bases and J 4 bases, leaving 26 bases between the germline ends. This CDR3 contains 17 residues. Germline CDR1 is SQVTM and CDR2 is ANQGSEA. The CDR3 bases are TGCAGCGTTTGCCTCCCCTACAGGGCCCAGCCGTGCTATGGCTACACCTTC. Residues: CSVCLPYRAQPCYGYTF.

V gene TRBV9 combines with J gene TRBJ2-1, with TRBD2 identical over 8 bases. The CDR3 consists of 16 residues. The J segment lost 7 bases and the V segment lost 0 bases, leaving 9 bases of the junction unmatched. The V gene's germline CDR1 is SGDLS and CDR2 YYNGEE. The CDR3, as DNA: TGTGCCAGCAGCGTAGGGTCGGGAGGGCCTCGGAATGAGCAGTTCTTC. This codes for CASSVGSGGPRNEQFF.

V gene TRBV5-5 combines with J gene TRBJ2-7; a possible D gene is TRBD1 (7 bases). The V end lost 4 bases, the J end lost 7 bases, and 15 bases lay between the germline ends. CDR3 length: 13 residues. CDR1 is SGHKS and CDR2 is YYEKEE in the germline V gene (reference sequence). Here the CDR3 reads CASSPRGAGEQYF. The CDR3 DNA follows: TGTGCCAGCAGCCCCAGGGGGGCGGGGGAGCAGTACTTC.

J is TRBJ2-3 and V is TRBV5-1, with 12 positions matching TRBD2. There are 18 residues in the CDR3. Trimming at V came to 1 base and at J to 4 bases, leaving 10 bases not matched to a gene. Germline V lookup: CDR1 SGHRS, CDR2 YFSETQ. CDR3 region: CASSLFPAASGRADTQYF. CDR3 DNA: TGCGCCAGCAGCTTGTTCCCGGCGGCTAGCGGGAGGGCAGATACGCAGTATTTT.